These T cell receptor beta chains were read from a single sample in a study of T cells after yellow fever vaccination. TCRdb re-called the 5' RACE reads with MiXCR, one entry per CDR3 protein. The profile covers more than 350,000 distinct CDR3 sequences, with 11% appearing a single time and less than 20% taken by the ten largest. Sequenced here: PBMCs, sampled on the day of the first yellow fever vaccination. These receptors all stem from a man between 18 and 29 years old who received the YFV17D yellow fever vaccine. The conserved cysteine and the conserved F or W are not part of the CDR3 here.

>TRBV20-1|TRBJ2-3|13
SALIVSGGLDTQY
>TRBV5-1|TRBJ2-3|11
ASRTGGTDTQY
>TRBV6-1|TRBJ1-2|10
ASSVNNYGYT
>TRBV5-4|TRBJ2-1|16
ASSLSRLGTGPSNEQF
>TRBV11-2|TRBJ2-5|16
ASSRGTSGGKGQETQY
>TRBV7-8|TRBJ2-5|12
ASSLDPGAETQY
>TRBV9|TRBJ2-5|14
ASSAGQGRVGETQY
>TRBV7-2|TRBJ1-2|12
ASSWPGQIYGYT
>TRBV7-2|TRBJ2-3|10
ASSPPGSTQY
>TRBV6-1|TRBJ2-3|11
ASLTGLTDTQY
>TRBV4-1|TRBJ2-7|12
ASSQGVQSYEQY
>TRBV12-3/TRBV12-4|TRBJ1-6|10
ASHQNNSPLH
>TRBV6-5|TRBJ2-1|11
ASSYPGGQEQF
>TRBV7-2|TRBJ1-5|14
ASSLAPQVRGQPQH
>TRBV9|TRBJ2-2|13
ASSDWGGDTGELF
>TRBV5-1|TRBJ1-1|12
ASNLDNMNTEAF
>TRBV20-1|TRBJ2-3|10
SAAGGTDTQY
>TRBV12-3/TRBV12-4|TRBJ1-5|11
ASSWTGGQPQH
>TRBV11-2|TRBJ2-1|13
ASSFHTLSRNEQF
>TRBV6-1|TRBJ1-2|14
ASSSTGTGDNYGYT
>TRBV7-9|TRBJ1-2|13
ASRRDRSTNYGYT
>TRBV19|TRBJ1-4|14
ASSKSWGATNEKLF
>TRBV29-1|TRBJ2-3|10
SESRAGDTQY
>TRBV29-1|TRBJ1-4|11
SAQTPTNEKLF
>TRBV6-1|TRBJ2-2|13
ASRGRDSALEELF
>TRBV5-1|TRBJ1-1|14
ASSLNRESRNTEAF
>TRBV20-1|TRBJ1-1|11
SARRAGGTEAF
>TRBV9|TRBJ2-7|14
ASSVGVGASGGEQY
>TRBV28|TRBJ2-3|15
ASSQVTSGGALDTQY
>TRBV4-3|TRBJ2-7|14
ASSPSLASGAYEQY
>TRBV27|TRBJ2-2|15
ASSSRPGTGVSGELF
>TRBV10-3|TRBJ2-1|11
AIRLSSSNEQF
>TRBV20-1|TRBJ2-5|17
SARVPGLAGGFDLETQY
>TRBV7-2|TRBJ2-3|14
ASSFPPGVRTDTQY
>TRBV5-1|TRBJ1-4|11
ASSFSTNEKLF
>TRBV6-1|TRBJ1-6|12
ASIRRASDSPLH
>TRBV7-9|TRBJ1-6|9
ASSLGQALH
>TRBV30|TRBJ1-1|11
AWSVAGGTEAF
>TRBV4-1|TRBJ1-2|14
ASSQKAEKPNYGYT
>TRBV4-1|TRBJ1-5|16
ASSQGQGLQGASQPQH
>TRBV10-2|TRBJ2-7|13
ASRRLGGSSYEQY
>TRBV6-5|TRBJ1-5|13
ASSHNGQGSQPQH
>TRBV6-5|TRBJ2-7|12
ASSYSYRDHEQY
>TRBV14|TRBJ1-1|10
ASSRLDSEAF
>TRBV5-5|TRBJ2-2|14
ASSLELGQLTGELF
>TRBV18|TRBJ1-6|14
ASSANTGTEYSPLH
>TRBV4-2|TRBJ2-6|12
ASSHGGGANVLT
>TRBV5-6|TRBJ2-1|15
ASSLAYGTSAWDEQF
>TRBV7-2|TRBJ2-3|12
ASSLTLGTDTQY
>TRBV7-2|TRBJ2-2|11
ASSFLNTGELF
>TRBV28|TRBJ1-2|10
ASRTGGRSYT
>TRBV20-1|TRBJ2-7|11
SASPGHNYEQY
>TRBV3-1|TRBJ1-6|13
ASSQDRFYNSPLH